The entry below gives a single T cell receptor (beta chain) sequence along with its context. Its antigen is unknown. This may come from a read error, since a much larger clone is one base off. Libraries of naive CD8 T cells were built from anywhere between about 17,000 and 1,000,000 sorted cells, with 10%, 30% or 50% of the purified RNA used. Naive CD8 T cells were FACS-sorted as CD8+CD4-CCR7+CD45RA+ on a BD FACSAria II into RLT Plus buffer. To test detection sensitivity, Jurkat RNA equivalent to more than 9 TCR copies was spiked into samples of about 19,000-1,100,000 naive CD8 T cells. CD8 T cells were enriched with RosetteSep CD8+ T Cell Enrichment Cocktail and Ficoll-Paque, followed by ACK red cell lysis. The data were taken from a study of molecular identifiers for immune sequencing clone quantification (dated by TCRdb to the late 2010s). Turning to the overall study: For a replicate experiment, RNA from roughly 21,000 or 96,000 naive CD8 T cells was divided into five aliquots, and four of the five aliquots were sequenced. This methods study benchmarked molecular-identifier clustering-based TCR repertoire sequencing (MIDCIRS) and TCR RNA copy counting, using CD8 T cells to do so.

Here is what the overall study found, with its caveats: Approximately 2.7 recovered TCR RNA copies per cell were obtained by modeling, versus roughly 10 by digital PCR, implying a capture efficiency of 25% to 30%. Highly expanded clone sizes could be underestimated if identical TCR molecules share a barcode. Spiked-in Jurkat TCR RNA (about ten copies' worth), which is not part of the donor repertoire, was contained in the naive libraries. When barcode sub-clustering was omitted, TCR diversity was inflated by chimeric consensus sequences, with chimeras reaching as high as 47%. A single cell's worth of spiked-in Jurkat TCR RNA was reported detectable even among one million naive CD8 T cells. Clones above 20 RNA copies held over 97% of molecules in CMV-specific effector cells but under 1% in naive cells.

CDR1 and CDR2 were assigned from the germline V gene as SQVTM and ANQGSEA. The CDR3 runs 14 amino acids, cysteine and phenylalanine included. Of all the DNA, just the CDR3 is kept, 42 bases in frame from base 1. Receptors were amplified or captured by PCR. Instrument on record: NextSeq 500. Bulk TCR libraries were made following a previously described method, with the TCR primers given in Table S5. Total RNA was purified with the Qiagen AllPrep DNA/RNA kit. Before any analysis, reads coming from multiple sequencing runs of the same library were combined into one pool. In the paper's pipeline: Reads were retained only if the reads had an exact TCR constant sequence, and the retained reads were trimmed to 150 nt and grouped according to their 12-nt molecular barcodes. Reads inside each barcode group were sub-clustered using a 15% Levenshtein threshold, and a quality-weighted consensus sequence was constructed for each RNA molecule. Non-functional sequences were excluded, and lower-count sequences lying one edit away from another sequence were also excluded. Based on fitting two negative binomial distributions, any barcode sub-cluster with under 20% of the maximum read count was discarded. TCRdb cleaned the public reads at Q25 with fastp, built clones with MiXCR and kept in-frame beta chains. Identical CDR3 proteins give one entry, which carries the most common genes and DNA. These V and J calls originate from TCRdb's pipeline instead of the authors' own analysis. In all, the sample holds about 630,000 distinct CDR3 sequences, and about 25% of those were seen once. The ten largest account for 0.78% of the sample.

Input material: naive CD8+ T cells from blood, with Jurkat cell RNA spiked in. The cell subset or site label, as the study defines it: FACS-sorted CD8+CD4-CCR7+CD45RA+ naive T cells. The receptor comes from a human donor in good health. Some libraries in this study had Jurkat cell RNA spiked in. The chain was built from TRBV29-1 and TRBJ1-5; no D gene is confidently identified. The CDR3 reads as follows: CSVVLLNSIQPQHF. In nucleotides, the sequence is TGCAGCGTCGTCTTGCTTAATAGCATTCAGCCCCAGCATTTT.